Listed here is a single T cell receptor (beta chain). Enrolled through a virtual design, the participants were between roughly 18 and 95 years of age and came from some 25 US areas. The ends were cut back, 3 bases at V and 0 bases at J, with 12 bases in the middle. The CDR3 sequence is 16 residues long. CDR1 is KGHDR, CDR2 SFDVKD, per germline. This sample was taken from a study of blood T cell repertoires in COVID-19. The data were produced by immunoSEQ multiplex PCR, yet TCRdb's version contains in-frame clones alone and is incomplete. Among hundreds of thousands of clones, around 87% were seen once, and the ten largest hold about 2.1%.

The sequenced sample consisted of PBMCs or T cells enriched from blood (not recorded which). The receptor comes from a man aged 35 to 55 in a cohort exposed to, infected with or recovered from COVID-19 (not recorded which). This chain uses TRBV24-1 with TRBJ2-3; tentative D call: TRBD2 (5 bases). CDR3 sequence: CATSDGIRTSTDTQYF. CDR3 nucleotides: TGTGCCACCAGTGATGGGATTAGGACTAGCACAGATACGCAGTATTTT.